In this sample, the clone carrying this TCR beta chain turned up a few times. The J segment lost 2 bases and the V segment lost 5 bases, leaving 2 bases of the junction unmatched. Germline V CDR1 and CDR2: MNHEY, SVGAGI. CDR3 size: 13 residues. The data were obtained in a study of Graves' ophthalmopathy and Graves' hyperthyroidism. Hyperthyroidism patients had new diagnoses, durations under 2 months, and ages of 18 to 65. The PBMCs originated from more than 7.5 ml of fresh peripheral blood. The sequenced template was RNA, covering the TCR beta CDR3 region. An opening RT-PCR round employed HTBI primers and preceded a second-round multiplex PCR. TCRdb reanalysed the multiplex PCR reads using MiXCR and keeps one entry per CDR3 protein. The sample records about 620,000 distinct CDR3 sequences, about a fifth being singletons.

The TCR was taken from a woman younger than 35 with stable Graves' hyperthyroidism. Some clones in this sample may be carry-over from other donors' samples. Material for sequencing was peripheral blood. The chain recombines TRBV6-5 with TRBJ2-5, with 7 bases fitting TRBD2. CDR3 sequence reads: CASSTSVQETQYF. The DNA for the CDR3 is TGTGCCAGCAGTACTAGCGTGCAAGAGACCCAGTACTTC.